This T cell receptor (beta chain) derives from a study of HIV-infected children after antiretroviral therapy interruption. Looked up from germline, CDR1 is SQVTM and CDR2 is ANQGSEA. CDR3 length: 11 amino acids. V dropped 3 bases and J dropped 6 bases, with 8 bases sitting between them. This clonotype was counted many times. The treatment here: PENTA 11 planned treatment interruption arm or continuous ART arm. Unique molecular identifiers were included in an RNA-based 3' RACE TCR library. Via MiXCR, TCRdb re-called the 3' RACE reads, giving one row per CDR3 protein. The data show under 50,000 distinct CDR3 sequences, approximately 4.3% seen once.

The specimen comprised CD45RA+ CD4+ T cells from PBMCs, pooled from several time points, sampled from a donor given antiretroviral therapy, either interrupted or continuous. Subset denoted: naive CD4+ CD45RA+ CD45RO- T cells. This chain joins TRBV29-1 and TRBJ1-2; unclear D gene. This receptor was taken from a pool of human donors with HIV. This CDR3 reads CSVESGDGYTF. Written as DNA, the CDR3 is TGCAGCGTTGAGTCTGGGGATGGCTACACCTTC.